Each of the 20 T cell receptor beta chains below was sequenced from the same sample in a study of read filtering for tumor transcriptome and immune sequencing. The library was built from 400 ng RNA with molecular barcoded adaptors for alpha/delta and beta/gamma chains. TCRdb reprocessed the reads via MiXCR and lists one record per CDR3 protein. The sample contains 40,000 or so distinct CDR3 sequences, 13% to 15% of which appear only once. The sample comprised a population of CD138-negative cells sorted from bone marrow. The receptors were sampled from a donor over 35 with multiple myeloma.

This clonotype was counted only a few times. The chain employs TRBV3-1 and TRBJ1-5; no firm D call. Between the trimmed V and J ends, which lost 0 bases and 3 bases, there was a span of 9 bases. The CDR3 is 15 amino acids. Per germline, CDR1 LGHDT and CDR2 YNNKEL (reference sequence). As DNA, the CDR3 is TGTGCCAGCAGCCAAGATTCAACAGACAATCAGCCCCAGCATTTT. Protein: CASSQDSTDNQPQHF.

This clonotype was recorded many times. The rearrangement links TRBV7-8 to TRBJ2-7; D possibly uses TRBD1 or TRBD2 (6 bases each). Germline CDR1 reads SGHVS; CDR2 reads FQNEAQ. This CDR3 spans 16 amino acids. With 2 bases removed from V and 7 bases from J, the gap between germline ends came to 21 bases. CDR3 residues: CASSLPGPMTRGEQYF. CDR3 in DNA: TGTGCCAGCAGCTTACCTGGTCCCATGACTAGGGGGGAGCAGTACTTC.

As regards this clonotype: A much more abundant neighbour one base away suggests this may be a read error. The chain links TRBV5-1 to TRBJ2-3; the D gene is possibly TRBD2 (6 bases). The CDR3 has 15 residues. Germline V gene lookup returns CDR1 SGHRS and CDR2 YFSETQ. The V and J ends lost 3 bases and 2 bases respectively, with 13 bases between them. Here the CDR3 reads CASSSGVRFTDTQYF. The CDR3 DNA reads TGCGCCAGCAGCTCGGGGGTGAGGTTCACAGATACGCAGTATTTT. Full variable domain (rest looked up from reference TRBV5-1 and TRBJ2-3): KAGVTQTPRYLIKTRGQQVTLSCSPISGHRSVSWYQQTPGQGLQFLFEYFSETQRNKGNFPGRFSGRQFSNSRSEMNVSTLELGDSALYLCASSSGVRFTDTQYFGPGTRLTVL.

This clonotype was detected ten times or more. The chain couples TRBV24-1 to TRBJ2-2; 10 nucleotides agree with TRBD1. CDR1 and CDR2 (germline): KGHDR, SFDVKD. This CDR3 spans 17 amino acids. J was trimmed by 7 bases and V by 3 bases; bases with no gene match: 10. Written as DNA, the CDR3 is TGTGCCACCAGTGATCCAGAGACAGGGGGCGGTTTCGGGGAGCTGTTTTTT. As protein: CATSDPETGGGFGELFF.

A note on this clonotype: It may be a read error: a sequence one base away is much more abundant. V usage is TRBV4-2 and J usage is TRBJ2-1, with D perhaps assigned TRBD1 or TRBD2 (5 bases each). V lost 8 bases to trimming and J lost 7 bases, with 27 bases between them. CDR3 size: 17 residues. Germline CDR1 LGHNA, CDR2 YNFKEQ. CDR3 DNA: TGTGCCAGCGGCCTCCGGGAATCTCTTACAGGTCAGAATGAGCAGTTCTTC. Encoded protein: CASGLRESLTGQNEQFF.

A remark on this clonotype: A read error may be the cause here, since a much bigger clone is one base away. This rearrangement joins TRBV23-1 to TRBJ2-2, with D possibly TRBD1 on 5 matching bases. TRBV23-1 is flagged as an ORF with uncertain function. CDR3 length: 14 residues. V was trimmed by 10 bases and J by 3 bases, leaving 15 bases between them. The CDR3 reads CAITGKPDTGELFF. CDR3 DNA: TGCGCCATCACAGGAAAACCTGACACCGGGGAGCTGTTTTTT.

This clonotype was recorded many times. The V call is TRBV5-1, the J call TRBJ2-1; D unclear. V lost 4 bases to trimming and J lost 7 bases, with 9 bases between them. Germline lookup yields CDR1 SGHRS and CDR2 YFSETQ. There are 12 residues in the CDR3. CDR3: CASSVDGNEQFF. The CDR3 DNA is TGCGCCAGCAGCGTGGACGGTAATGAGCAGTTCTTC.

The chain is built from TRBV12-3 or TRBV12-4 and TRBJ1-5; D is uncertain. With 7 bases removed from V and 4 bases from J, the gap between germline ends came to 17 bases. The CDR3 covers 15 residues. CDR3: CASTLGPGVNQPQHF. Here the CDR3 DNA reads TGTGCCAGCACCTTAGGTCCCGGAGTAAATCAGCCCCAGCATTTT.

This clonotype was seen repeatedly, ten times or more. The V and J genes are TRBV28 and TRBJ2-7; maybe TRBD1 (6 bases). The CDR3 is made up of 15 amino acids. Germline CDR1 reads MDHEN; CDR2 reads SYDVKM. Trimming removed 2 bases at V and 3 bases at J, with 14 bases between. The CDR3 sequence: CASSLLTGPIYEQYF. CDR3 nucleotide sequence: TGTGCCAGCAGTTTACTCACAGGGCCAATCTACGAGCAGTACTTC.

This clonotype is judged medium-sized (0.01 to 0.1%). The genes are TRBV6-2 or TRBV6-3 and TRBJ2-1; 8 bases agree with TRBD2. The CDR3 has 16 residues. V was clipped by 8 bases and J by 1 base; unmatched bases: 10. Germline CDR1 and CDR2: MNHEY and SVGEGT. Written as DNA, the CDR3 is TGTGCCAGCTCCAGCCCGGGACTAGGATCCTACAATGAGCAGTTCTTC. Encoded protein: CASSSPGLGSYNEQFF.

This clonotype was counted many times. The gene calls are TRBV20-1 and TRBJ1-1; a possible D gene is TRBD1 (5 bases). CDR1 and CDR2 from the germline V gene are DFQATT and SNEGSKA (reference sequence). The ends were cut back, 3 bases at V and 5 bases at J, with 7 bases in the middle. The CDR3 contains 11 residues. The CDR3 DNA reads as TGCAGTGCTAGCCAGGGTACTGAAGCTTTCTTT. Translated, it gives CSASQGTEAFF.

This clonotype occurred many times. V usage is TRBV30 and J usage is TRBJ2-7; 9 nucleotides agree with TRBD2. V trimming: 7 bases; J trimming: 5 bases; junction bases outside the gene matches: 21. In germline, CDR1 is GTSNPN, CDR2 SVGIG (reference sequence). The CDR3 totals 17 residues. The CDR3 loop reads CAFCTATISSGIDEQYF. The CDR3 nucleotides are TGTGCCTTCTGCACAGCTACTATATCTAGCGGGATAGACGAGCAGTACTTC.

This clonotype was seen more than once but under ten times. A much larger clone is a single base away; this may be a read error. This sequence joins TRBV5-8 and TRBJ1-1, with 7 bases that match TRBD1. Per germline, CDR1 SGHTS and CDR2 YDEGEE. This CDR3 spans 15 amino acids. This CDR3 is CASSIRQGGGTEAVF. The CDR3 DNA reads as TGTGCCAGCAGCATCCGACAGGGAGGAGGAACTGAAGCTGTCTTT.

Of note for this clonotype: This is likely an artifact of a read error, given a far larger clone one base away. The V gene is TRBV7-2, the J gene TRBJ2-1; D gene ambiguous. Germline CDR1 SGHTA, CDR2 FQGNSA. The V end lost 2 bases, the J end lost 4 bases, and 15 bases lay between the germline ends. This CDR3 region has 16 residues. CDR3 residues: CASSLKLASEYNEQFF. CDR3 DNA: TGTGCCAGCAGCTTAAAGCTGGCTAGTGAATACAATGAGCAGTTCTTC.

This chain joins TRBV12-3 or TRBV12-4 and TRBJ1-5; weak D call: TRBD1 (6 bases). V shed 6 bases and J shed 0 bases, with 18 bases lying between them. CDR3 size: 17 residues. CDR3 amino acids: CASSTRGDWYSNQPQHF. As DNA, the CDR3 is TGTGCCAGCAGCACTAGGGGGGACTGGTATAGCAATCAGCCCCAGCATTTT.

At least ten counts were recorded for this clonotype. The gene calls are TRBV20-1 and TRBJ2-2, with D hard to call. The CDR3 is made up of 13 amino acids. CDR1 and CDR2 (germline): DFQATT, SNEGSKA (reference sequence). V was trimmed by 6 bases and J by 4 bases, leaving 12 bases between them. The CDR3 DNA follows: TGCAGTGCCCAAGAAGGCTTCACCGGGGAGCTGTTTTTT. The encoded protein is CSAQEGFTGELFF.

At least ten counts were recorded for this clonotype. This chain joins TRBV5-1 and TRBJ1-5; 11 bases map to TRBD1. Trimming cost V 4 bases and J 11 bases; bases outside gene matches: 14. The germline CDR1 and CDR2 sequences are SGHRS and YFSETQ. This CDR3 comprises 16 residues. The CDR3 sequence is CASSESGQGGQSAQHF. CDR3 nucleotide sequence: TGCGCCAGCAGCGAATCGGGACAGGGGGGACAATCAGCCCAGCATTTT.

This clonotype was picked up many times. The chain employs TRBV2 and TRBJ2-2; TRBD1 matches 10 bases. Germline CDR1 SNHLY, CDR2 FYNNEI. Trimming removed 8 bases from V and 4 bases from J; junction bases left unmatched: 4. The CDR3 has 14 amino acids. CDR3 nucleotides: TGTGCCAGCGGGGGACAGGGGTTCACCGGGGAGCTGTTTTTT. Its protein product is CASGGQGFTGELFF.

This clonotype is deemed medium-sized. The V and J genes are TRBV4-1 and TRBJ2-1; TRBD2 matches at 14 bases. Germline CDR1 reads MGHRA; CDR2 reads YSYEKL. The CDR3 loop spans 15 amino acids. The V segment lost 4 bases and the J segment 6 bases; nucleotides outside the gene matches: 2. CDR3 region: CASSRGLAGGNEQFF. CDR3 DNA: TGCGCCAGCAGCCGCGGACTAGCGGGGGGCAATGAGCAGTTCTTC.

This clonotype was observed many times. This chain links TRBV20-1 with TRBJ1-5; 10 positions match TRBD1. Germline trimming cut 3 bases from V and 6 bases from J; bases unmatched to any gene: 2. The CDR3 totals 13 residues. Per germline, CDR1 DFQATT and CDR2 SNEGSKA (reference sequence). In nucleotides, the CDR3 is TGCAGTGCTAGCGGGACAGGGGTTCAGCCCCAGCATTTT. Its translation is CSASGTGVQPQHF.